A single sample is the source of the 17 T cell receptor beta chains below, sequenced in a study of T cells in Graves' hyperthyroidism and ophthalmopathy. The investigators amplified TCR beta CDR3 regions from RNA transcripts. First-round RT-PCR targeting the TCR CDR3 was performed with the HTBI primer set. TCRdb processed the multiplex PCR reads anew with MiXCR; each CDR3 protein has one entry. Of 650,000 to 800,000 distinct CDR3 sequences listed, less than 45% were seen once; the top ten hold less than 9%. The sequencing sample was made of peripheral blood or thyroid tissue (not recorded which). Receptors were obtained from an adult man with Graves' disease, either hyperthyroidism or ophthalmopathy (not recorded which).

This chain links TRBV24-1 with TRBJ2-5; D is perhaps TRBD1 (7 bases). CDR3 length: 13 residues. Germline V gene lookup returns CDR1 KGHDR and CDR2 SFDVKD. For the CDR3, the DNA is TGTGCTAGAAATGTACAGGGGAGGGAGACCCAGTACTTC. Translating gives CARNVQGRETQYF.

The CDR3 DNA is TGTGCCACCACCATGTCGACACTTGTGCTGGAGACCCAGTACTTC. This translates into CATTMSTLVLETQYF. This sequence joins TRBV10-3 and TRBJ2-5; no reliable D call. V gave up 10 bases and J gave up 5 bases, with 23 bases separating them. The CDR3 extends over 15 amino acids. Looked up from germline, CDR1 is ENHRY and CDR2 is SYGVKD.

Many counts were recorded for this clonotype. The V call is TRBV24-1, the J call TRBJ1-2, with a weak D call TRBD1 (5 bases). V lost 3 bases to trimming and J lost 8 bases, with 18 bases between them. The germline V gene encodes CDR1 KGHDR and CDR2 SFDVKD. This CDR3 spans 15 amino acids. The CDR3 DNA sequence: TGTGCCACCAGTGATCCTAAAGGCGACAGTGAAGGCTACACCTTC. This codes for CATSDPKGDSEGYTF.

This clonotype was counted many times. V usage is TRBV7-6 and J usage is TRBJ2-5, with TRBD2 as a possible D gene (6 bases). The CDR3 spans 14 residues. Germline V gene lookup returns CDR1 SGHVS and CDR2 FNYEAQ. Trimming took 3 bases from V and 4 from J, leaving 12 bases between them. The CDR3 here is CASSLRRVAETQYF. The CDR3, as DNA: TGTGCCAGCAGCTTGAGGAGGGTGGCAGAGACCCAGTACTTC. Complete variable domain (other parts from reference TRBV7-6 and TRBJ2-5): GAGVSQSPRYKVTKRGQDVALRCDPISGHVSLYWYRQALGQGPEFLTYFNYEAQQDKSGLPNDRFSAERPEGSISTLTIQRTEQRDSAMYRCASSLRRVAETQYFGPGTRLLVL.

This chain uses TRBV7-2 with TRBJ1-6; 8 nucleotides match TRBD1. CDR3 length equals 16 residues. The J segment lost 10 bases and the V segment lost 9 bases, leaving 17 bases of the junction unmatched. Germline loops: CDR1 SGHTA, CDR2 FQGNSA. The CDR3 nucleotides read TGTGCCAGTAGTCTAAAAACCGGGACAGGCGGATCACCCCTCCACTTT. It specifies CASSLKTGTGGSPLHF. Variable domain in full (rest from reference TRBV7-2 and TRBJ1-6): GAGVSQSPSNKVTEKGKDVELRCDPISGHTALYWYRQSLGQGLEFLIYFQGNSAPDKSGLPSDRFSAERTGGSVSTLTIQRTQQEDSAVYLCASSLKTGTGGSPLHFGNGTRLTVT.

This chain joins TRBV7-8 and TRBJ2-7; 9 bases fit TRBD1. The CDR3 extends over 13 amino acids. Germline V lookup: CDR1 SGHVS, CDR2 FQNEAQ. The ends lost 6 bases at V and 12 bases at J; junction bases unmatched: 12. DNA of the CDR3: TGTGCCAGCAGTTTATCGTCCCGGGACAGGGCGTACTTC. It is translated as CASSLSSRDRAYF.

There are many counts of this clonotype. The chain uses TRBV5-1 and TRBJ2-7; D unclear. This CDR3 region has 13 residues. Trimming removed 4 bases at V and 0 bases at J, with 8 bases between. Germline CDR1 reads SGHRS; CDR2 reads YFSETQ. DNA for the CDR3: TGCGCCAGCAGCGTTAGGGACTCCTACGAGCAGTACTTC. It specifies CASSVRDSYEQYF. Full variable domain (rest looked up from reference TRBV5-1 and TRBJ2-7): KAGVTQTPRYLIKTRGQQVTLSCSPISGHRSVSWYQQTPGQGLQFLFEYFSETQRNKGNFPGRFSGRQFSNSRSEMNVSTLELGDSALYLCASSVRDSYEQYFGPGTRLTVT.

The chain couples TRBV7-2 to TRBJ2-5, with TRBD2 matching 14 bases. The CDR3 has 16 residues. Per the germline V gene, CDR1 is SGHTA and CDR2 is FQGNSA. The V and J ends lost 3 bases and 3 bases, in that order; junction bases with no gene match: 3. CDR3: CASSFMGLAGEETQYF. CDR3 DNA: TGTGCCAGCAGCTTTATGGGACTAGCGGGAGAAGAGACCCAGTACTTC.

This rearrangement joins TRBV10-3 to TRBJ1-1; D is possibly TRBD1 (5 bases). The germline gives CDR1 ENHRY, CDR2 SYGVKD. Trimming cost V 6 bases and J 3 bases, with 26 bases left between them. The CDR3 spans 18 residues. The CDR3 DNA reads as TGTGCCATCAGCGACGCAAGCTCCTACGAGGGGTATGACACTGAAGCTTTCTTT. It codes for CAISDASSYEGYDTEAFF.

This clonotype was seen at least ten times. The V and J genes are TRBV10-3 and TRBJ2-7; TRBD1 matches 8 bases. The CDR3 is 14 residues long. The V and J ends lost 2 bases and 4 bases, in that order; junction bases with no gene match: 4. Germline lookup yields CDR1 ENHRY and CDR2 SYGVKD. The CDR3 coding sequence is TGTGCCATCAGTGAGAGGACAGGGCGTTACGAGCAGTACTTC. As protein: CAISERTGRYEQYF.

The chain employs TRBV10-3 and TRBJ1-2; 11 positions match TRBD1. V dropped 6 bases and J dropped 11; count of bases not matched to a gene: 5. CDR1 is ENHRY, CDR2 SYGVKD, per germline. The CDR3 sequence is 12 residues long. CDR3 in DNA: TGTGCCATCAGCGTCGGACAGGGGGCTTACACCTTC. This sequence encodes CAISVGQGAYTF.

The chain joins TRBV9 to TRBJ1-3, with D possibly TRBD1 on 6 matching bases. CDR3 length: 15 residues. CDR1 and CDR2 (germline): SGDLS, YYNGEE. V dropped 0 bases and J dropped 7 bases, with 14 bases sitting between them. This CDR3 reads CASSVAGDIMNTIYF. The CDR3, as DNA: TGTGCCAGCAGCGTAGCGGGGGACATTATGAACACCATATATTTT.

There are many counts of this clonotype. The chain is built from TRBV6-5 and TRBJ1-2; 9 nucleotides line up with TRBD1. The V gene's germline CDR1 is MNHEY and CDR2 SVGAGI. CDR3 length: 14 residues. V lost 4 bases and J lost 5; bases outside the gene matches: 5. CDR3 in DNA: TGTGCCAGCAGTTCGGGACAGGGAGGGTATGGCTACACCTTC. Protein product: CASSSGQGGYGYTF.

The chain has TRBV5-1 and TRBJ1-1; the D gene is possibly TRBD1 (5 bases). Trimming removed 4 bases from V and 0 bases from J, with 13 bases in between. The CDR3 is made up of 15 amino acids. In germline, CDR1 is SGHRS, CDR2 YFSETQ. In DNA form, the CDR3 reads TGCGCCAGCAGCGAGAAGACGGACATGAACACTGAAGCTTTCTTT. Protein: CASSEKTDMNTEAFF.

This clonotype was picked up many times. This chain connects TRBV2 to TRBJ1-3; D call uncertain. V was trimmed by 4 bases and J by 0 bases, leaving 4 bases between them. Germline CDR1 reads SNHLY; CDR2 reads FYNNEI. The CDR3 loop spans 13 amino acids. CDR3 loop: CASSASSGNTIYF. The CDR3 nucleotides are TGTGCCAGCAGTGCCTCCTCTGGAAACACCATATATTTT.

This clonotype was observed many times. V and J are TRBV7-2 and TRBJ1-2; 8 positions agree with TRBD1. Germline V CDR1 and CDR2: SGHTA, FQGNSA. The CDR3 is 13 amino acids. Unmatched junction bases numbered 7, after V lost 5 bases and J lost 8 bases. CDR3 loop: CASSPGQGVGYTF. Written as DNA, the CDR3 is TGTGCCAGCAGCCCCGGACAGGGTGTCGGCTACACCTTC. The full variable domain, its missing parts supplied by reference TRBV7-2 and TRBJ1-2, is GAGVSQSPSNKVTEKGKDVELRCDPISGHTALYWYRQSLGQGLEFLIYFQGNSAPDKSGLPSDRFSAERTGGSVSTLTIQRTQQEDSAVYLCASSPGQGVGYTFGSGTRLTVV.

The chain recombines TRBV15 with TRBJ1-5, with D possibly matching TRBD1 (6 bases). CDR1 LNHNV and CDR2 YYDKDF come from the germline V gene (reference sequence). This CDR3 is 18 amino acids long. The V end lost 3 bases, the J end lost 0 bases, and 18 bases lay between the germline ends. CDR3 in DNA: TGTGCCACCAGCAGTACTGAATACGGAGGGGGTAGCAATCAGCCCCAGCATTTT. Translation gives CATSSTEYGGGSNQPQHF.